These 6 T cell receptor beta chains came from one sample sequenced in a study of cytomegalovirus exposure and HLA in healthy donors. The PCR used 60 Vbeta and 13 Jbeta primers. Sequencing used immunoSEQ multiplex PCR; TCRdb keeps in-frame clones, though not all of them. This sample carries 150,000 to 200,000 clones, roughly 80% of them seen once, and the ten largest clones take roughly 0.99%. Sequences were obtained from PBMCs. The origin of the receptors is a girl aged 2-10 years in good health and CMV-seropositive.

This chain joins TRBV15 and TRBJ1-2; 8 bases map to TRBD1. Germline values: CDR1 LNHNV, CDR2 YYDKDF (reference sequence). The J segment lost 5 bases and the V segment lost 5 bases, leaving 7 bases of the junction unmatched. The CDR3 has 14 amino acids. CDR3 residues: CATSENRGVYGYTF. The DNA of the CDR3 is TGTGCCACCAGCGAAAACAGGGGGGTGTATGGCTACACCTTC. Supplemented by reference TRBV15 and TRBJ1-2, the full variable domain reads DAMVIQNPRYQVTQFGKPVTLSCSQTLNHNVMYWYQQKSSQAPKLLFHYYDKDFNNEADTPDNFQSRRPNTSFCFLDIRSPGLGDTAMYLCATSENRGVYGYTFGSGTRLTVV.

V and J are TRBV18 and TRBJ1-5; D possibly corresponds to TRBD1 (5 bases). The CDR3 loop spans 15 amino acids. CDR1 is KGHSH and CDR2 is LQKENI in the germline V gene. V lost 2 bases, J lost 2 bases, and 10 bases lay in between. CDR3 DNA sequence: TGTGCCAGCTCACCAGGGGGGAGAGGCAATCAGCCCCAGCATTTT. This sequence encodes CASSPGGRGNQPQHF.

This chain uses TRBV7-9 with TRBJ2-5, with 7 positions matching TRBD2. The CDR3 loop spans 16 amino acids. Germline CDR1 is SEHNR and CDR2 is FQNEAQ (reference sequence). V shed 7 bases and J 2 bases; nucleotides not matched to a gene: 13. The CDR3 loop is CASTPKAGIIQETQYF. CDR3 nucleotides: TGTGCCAGCACCCCTAAAGCGGGGATTATTCAAGAGACCCAGTACTTC. Looking up the rest from reference TRBV7-9 and TRBJ2-5 gives the full variable domain: DTGVSQNPRHKITKRGQNVTFRCDPISEHNRLYWYRQTLGQGPEFLTYFQNEAQLEKSRLLSDRFSAERPKGSFSTLEIQRTEQGDSAMYLCASTPKAGIIQETQYFGPGTRLLVL.

The chain joins TRBV7-9 to TRBJ2-3; TRBD2 matches 7 bases. Germline CDR1 SEHNR, CDR2 FQNEAQ (reference sequence). V lost 5 bases and J lost 0; bases outside the gene matches: 8. This CDR3 comprises 16 residues. The CDR3 region has the DNA TGTGCCAGCAGCGTATGGGGAGGGTCTAGCACAGATACGCAGTATTTT. It encodes CASSVWGGSSTDTQYF.

The chain recombines TRBV28 with TRBJ2-7; possibly TRBD1 for D (6 bases). Germline values: CDR1 MDHEN, CDR2 SYDVKM. V shed 3 bases and J shed 2 bases, with 14 bases lying between them. The CDR3 is 15 residues long. This chain's CDR3 is CASSFSGTLTYEQYF. DNA for the CDR3: TGTGCCAGCAGTTTTTCCGGGACACTCACCTACGAGCAGTACTTC.

There are a few counts of this clone. The chain carries TRBV27 and TRBJ1-2, with TRBD1 matching 7 bases. Germline-derived CDR1 and CDR2 are MNHEY and SMNVEV (reference sequence). With V trimmed by 4 bases and J by 13 bases, 12 bases remained unmatched. The CDR3 runs 13 residues. Here the CDR3 reads CASSSSWTGGRTF. The CDR3 DNA reads TGTGCCAGCAGTTCTTCCTGGACAGGTGGCCGCACCTTC.